This T cell receptor beta chain was sequenced in a study of shared clonotypes between healthy human individuals. As concerns this clone: Its specificity is unknown. The identical CDR3 is also encoded by other nucleotide sequences in the sample.

Whole-study results and caveats: Large sequencing depth failed to make sorted-subset sequencing complete, rarefaction showed.

The repertoire was sequenced with immunoSEQ multiplex PCR; TCRdb's copy has only in-frame clones and lacks some. Seen here are 2 million to 2.5 million clones, 90% to 95% observed once, and the top ten hold 0.39%. V lost 2 bases and J lost 7, with 9 bases in between. The CDR3 length is 12 residues. Germline V CDR1 and CDR2: MNHEY, SVGAGI. The sequenced sample consisted of naive CD4+ T cells from PBMCs. The subset: CD45RA+ positively selected. The sequence came from a man between 18 and 29 years old in good health. Some clones in this sample may be carry-over from other donors' samples. The chain links TRBV6-5 to TRBJ2-7; D may be TRBD2 (5 bases). The CDR3 reads CASSYRRGEQYF. The CDR3 DNA is TGTGCCAGCAGTTACCGACGGGGAGAGCAGTACTTC.